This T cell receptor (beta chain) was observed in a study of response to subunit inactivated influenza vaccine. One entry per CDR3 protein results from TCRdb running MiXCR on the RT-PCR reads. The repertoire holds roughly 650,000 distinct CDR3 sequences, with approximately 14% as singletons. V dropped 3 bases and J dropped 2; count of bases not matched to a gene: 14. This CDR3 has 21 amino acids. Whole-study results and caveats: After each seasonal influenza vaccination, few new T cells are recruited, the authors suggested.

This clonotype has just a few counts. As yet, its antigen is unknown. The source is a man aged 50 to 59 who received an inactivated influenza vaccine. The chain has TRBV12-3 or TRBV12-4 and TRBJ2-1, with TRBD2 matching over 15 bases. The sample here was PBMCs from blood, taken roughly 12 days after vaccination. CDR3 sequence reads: CASSLFGTSGGPDLTYNEQFF. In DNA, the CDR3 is TGTGCCAGCAGTTTGTTCGGGACTAGCGGGGGGCCAGACCTAACCTACAATGAGCAGTTCTTC.